What follows are 10 T cell receptor beta chains derived from one specimen sequenced in a study of long-term antiretroviral therapy in people with HIV. Version v3.0 of the immunoSEQ assay was performed at survey level. Profiling relied on immunoSEQ multiplex PCR, and the TCRdb table lists in-frame clones only, not all of them. The repertoire holds around 12,000 clones, with roughly four fifths as singletons. This sample comprised unsorted PBMCs, obtained 0.5 years before starting antiretroviral therapy. These receptors came from a woman aged 35 to 49 with HIV.

The V gene is TRBV6-1, the J gene TRBJ1-2, with D possibly TRBD1 on 5 matching bases. This CDR3 is 15 amino acids long. Germline V gene lookup returns CDR1 MNHNS and CDR2 SASEGT. Trimming removed 0 bases at V and 8 bases at J, with 16 bases between. The CDR3 reads CASSEARGRVSGYTF. As DNA, the CDR3 is TGTGCCAGCAGTGAAGCGCGAGGCAGGGTAAGCGGCTACACCTTC.

DNA of the CDR3: TGCGCCAGCAGTGAGACTAGCGGGAGTAAGGTTACGCAGTATTTT. Amino acid sequence: CASSETSGSKVTQYF. The chain recombines TRBV10-2 with TRBJ2-3; 11 nucleotides agree with TRBD2. V was clipped by 2 bases and J by 8 bases; unmatched bases: 6. The germline CDR1 and CDR2 sequences are WSHSY and SAAADI. The CDR3 is 15 amino acids.

V usage is TRBV19 and J usage is TRBJ2-2; 7 nucleotides agree with TRBD1. The germline V gene has CDR1 LNHDA and CDR2 SQIVND (reference sequence). This CDR3 spans 18 amino acids. The junction had 14 bases not matched to a gene; V was cut back by 4 bases and J by 3 bases. In DNA form, the CDR3 reads TGTGCCAGTAGTACCTCGCGAAGGGGGCTCGCTGACACCGGGGAGCTGTTTTTT. Protein product: CASSTSRRGLADTGELFF. Complete variable domain (other parts from reference TRBV19 and TRBJ2-2): DGGITQSPKYLFRKEGQNVTLSCEQNLNHDAMYWYRQDPGQGLRLIYYSQIVNDFQKGDIAEGYSVSREKKESFPLTVTSAQKNPTAFYLCASSTSRRGLADTGELFFGEGSRLTVL.

This clone ranks as large. The chain employs TRBV7-2 and TRBJ2-1; D may be TRBD2 (6 bases). Germline V gene sequence: CDR1 SGHTA, CDR2 FQGNSA. The CDR3 length is 14 residues. The V end lost 5 bases, the J end lost 9 bases, and 17 bases lay between the germline ends. The CDR3 bases are TGTGCCAGCAGCGTCTACGGGGGAGTAGGTGAGCAGTTCTTC. Its protein product is CASSVYGGVGEQFF.

The rearrangement links TRBV5-1 to TRBJ2-3; weak D call: TRBD2 (6 bases). With 2 bases removed from V and 0 bases from J, the gap between germline ends came to 13 bases. Germline values: CDR1 SGHRS, CDR2 YFSETQ. The CDR3 is 16 residues long. The CDR3 sequence: CASSLGAGPSTDTQYF. The DNA for the CDR3 is TGCGCCAGCAGCTTAGGGGCGGGGCCCAGCACAGATACGCAGTATTTT.

This clone was observed a few times. This chain connects TRBV20-1 to TRBJ1-4, with unresolved D. The V gene lost 5 bases and the J gene lost 6 bases, with 7 bases spanning the gap. This CDR3 region has 11 residues. The germline gives CDR1 DFQATT, CDR2 SNEGSKA (reference sequence). This CDR3 reads CSAWRDEKLFF. Written as DNA, the CDR3 is TGCAGTGCTTGGCGGGATGAAAAACTGTTTTTT.

This chain connects TRBV2 to TRBJ1-2; the match to TRBD1 covers 7 bases. The ends lost 10 bases at V and 3 bases at J; junction bases unmatched: 8. From germline, CDR1 is SNHLY and CDR2 FYNNEI. The CDR3 runs to 13 residues. The CDR3 region has the DNA TGTGCCATCCGGGACAGTGACTACTATGGCTACACCTTC. Amino acids: CAIRDSDYYGYTF.

The chain uses TRBV29-1 and TRBJ1-1; D remains ambiguous. Germline CDR1 is SQVTM and CDR2 is ANQGSEA. The CDR3 has 17 amino acids. V was cut by 6 bases and J by 3 bases, with 26 bases left in between. CDR3 amino acids: CSVSLVTGPLLYTEAFF. The CDR3 nucleotides read TGCAGCGTCTCCTTGGTCACCGGCCCACTTTTGTACACTGAAGCTTTCTTT. The full variable domain, its missing parts supplied by reference TRBV29-1 and TRBJ1-1, is SAVISQKPSRDICQRGTSLTIQCQVDSQVTMMFWYRQQPGQSLTLIATANQGSEATYESGFVIDKFPISRPNLTFSTLTVSNMSPEDSSIYLCSVSLVTGPLLYTEAFFGQGTRLTVV.

This chain uses TRBV19 with TRBJ2-6; D uncertain. Germline loops: CDR1 LNHDA, CDR2 SQIVND (reference sequence). The CDR3 is 17 residues long. Trimming shortened V by 4 bases and J by 0 bases, and 13 bases separated the two germline ends. CDR3 sequence: CASSTLEFLSGANVLTF. CDR3 DNA sequence: TGTGCCAGTAGTACCCTGGAGTTTCTCTCTGGGGCCAACGTCCTGACTTTC.

The chain links TRBV18 to TRBJ2-7; possibly TRBD1 for D (5 bases). The CDR3 sequence is 16 residues long. Trimming left V 3 bases short and J 0 bases short, with 15 bases between. Germline CDR1 KGHSH, CDR2 LQKENI. This chain's CDR3 is CASSPVADTYSYEQYF. The DNA for the CDR3 is TGTGCCAGCTCACCGGTGGCGGACACCTACTCCTACGAGCAGTACTTC.